The entry that follows covers one T cell receptor beta chain sequence. Antigen unknown. Antigen-specific CD4+ T cells expanded by the ViraFEST assay with viral peptide pools were then sequenced. Following culture for about ten days, CD4+ T cells were isolated. Prior SARS-CoV-2 infection was absent in the vaccine recipients, as shown by negative nucleocapsid antibodies. On both days 3 and 7, half of the culture medium was replaced with IL-2 medium. The sample is drawn from a study of vaccination effects on CD4 cells after COVID-19. Trimming took off 4 bases at V and 7 bases at J, with 12 bases between the two ends. The V gene's germline CDR1 is SGHNT and CDR2 YYREEE (reference sequence). This CDR3 comprises 14 residues. The assay was immunoSEQ multiplex PCR, and TCRdb's table has in-frame clones only and misses some. The sample has 30,000 to 35,000 clones, approximately 73% seen once.

The specimen was CD4+ T cells from PBMCs cultured with HCoV-OC43 spike peptides, collected before COVID-19 vaccination. Subset denoted: HCoV-OC43 spike overlapping peptide pool stimulation. The gene calls are TRBV5-4 and TRBJ1-6; D is unclear. This receptor was identified in a human donor who received a COVID-19 vaccine. The CDR3 nucleotides are TGTGCCAGCAGCCTCCGGGCCATGAATTCACCCCTCCACTTT. Residues: CASSLRAMNSPLHF.